In its sample, the clone carrying this TCR beta chain was seen a few times. The CDR3 extends over 15 amino acids. The V end was cut by 5 bases, the J end by 1 base, with 17 bases between. CDR1 is DFQATT, CDR2 SNEGSKA, per germline (reference sequence). The data belong to a study of patients and donors after allogeneic stem cell transplantation. MiXCR was run by TCRdb on the RT-PCR reads, yielding one entry per CDR3 protein. The sample records about 960,000 distinct CDR3 sequences, 15% to 20% being singletons. The chain uses TRBV20-1 and TRBJ2-5; D may correspond to TRBD1 or TRBD2 (6 bases each). This receptor was identified in a human donor who was either an allogeneic HSCT recipient or a stem cell or donor lymphocyte infusion donor (not recorded which). It is not recorded whose cells these are; they may come from a transplant donor. The specimen was blood, either unsorted or a sorted T cell fraction (not recorded which). The DNA for the CDR3 is TGCAGTGCTCCGGGGGCAGCCAGGATCCAAGAGACCCAGTACTTC. Its translation is CSAPGAARIQETQYF.